The subject of this entry is one TCR beta chain. Its target antigen remains unknown. The input lacks base qualities; no much larger clone sits a single base away. Including the terminal cysteine and phenylalanine, the CDR3 comprises 14 residues. Only the CDR3 portion is preserved as DNA: 42 bases, with reading frame beginning at the first base. As encoded in the germline V gene, CDR1 is MNHGY while CDR2 is SAAAGT. V ends up 11 bases short and J 0 bases short, with an unmatched junction base count of 3. The data are from a study of primary melanoma T cells and metastatic recurrence (TCRdb year 2020). At the level of the whole study: The cohort consisted of approximately 200 primary melanomas of stage T2 to T4, each more than 1 mm thick. The study examined whether T-cell fraction and T-cell repertoire clonality in primary melanoma tumors predicted patient outcome. The T-cell fraction measured by TCR beta sequencing was compared against progression-free survival as the clinical outcome. Histopathological grading of tumor-infiltrating lymphocytes served as the comparison point for the T-cell fraction derived from sequencing. Overall study results and their limits: Reportedly, adding T-cell fraction to tumor thickness improved progression-free survival prediction more than adding any other histopathological variable did. Regardless of nodal disease, mitotic rate or ulceration status, a T-cell fraction above 20% appeared to be protective. The authors presented an effective T-cell-mediated antitumor response in primary melanoma only as a suggestion and not as a demonstrated mechanism. The tumor T-cell fraction reportedly predicted progression-free survival independently of thickness, ulceration, mitotic rate and age.

Patients had primary melanoma that had been surgically resected and was considered potentially curable but at risk of metastatic recurrence. Preparation of the library involved the immunoSEQ multiplex PCR assay. Primary melanoma tumor tissue was subjected to high-throughput sequencing of the T-cell receptor beta chain. The study's processing was this. TCRB CDR3 sharing between samples and the distribution of insertions and deletions were included in the repertoire analyses. A gradient-boosted model ranked how well the T-cell fraction predicted outcome compared with histopathological variables. TCRdb carries this immuneACCESS record with in-frame sequences only. Its versions omit some clonotypes, under half of them owing to an unresolved V gene in the studies checked, with the rest unexplained. The V and J calls and clone size come from that table; D and trimming were worked out from the DNA. The sample yields 260 or so clones; 85% were counted once. Over 20% of the sample is taken by the ten largest.

The rearrangement joined TRBV6-8 to TRBJ2-6, with TRBD1 identical over 8 junction bases. What was sequenced was melanoma tumor tissue. The receptor comes from a human donor with melanoma. The CDR3 sequence is CASGTGSGANVLTF. The sequenced DNA is TGTGCCTCCGGGACAGGCTCTGGGGCCAACGTCCTGACTTTC.